This is a list of T cell receptor beta chains from one sample in a study of molecular identifiers for immune sequencing clone quantification. From the PCR reads, TCRdb called clonotypes with MiXCR, one entry per CDR3 protein. The sample records tens of thousands of distinct CDR3 sequences, less than 20% being singletons. Sequencing was done on a sample of naive CD8+ T cells from blood, with Jurkat cell RNA spiked in. The receptors originated from a human donor in good health. Some libraries in this study had Jurkat cell RNA spiked in. CDR3s include the opening cysteine and the closing phenylalanine or tryptophan. The D gene is left open where the match is weak. Clone size is given for some rows only: seen once, a few or many times, or a class if the clone is expanded.

>TRBV28|many|TRBJ2-7|NA
CASSPGRVYEQYF
TGTGCCAGCAGCCCCGGAAGGGTTTACGAGCAGTACTTC
>TRBV5-6|many|TRBJ2-7|NA
CASSRVSGSNEQYF
TGTGCCAGCAGCCGGGTTTCAGGGAGCAACGAGCAGTACTTC
>TRBV18|NA|TRBJ2-3|TRBD1
CASSQGTDAQYF
TGTGCCAGCTCACAGGGGACAGATGCGCAGTATTTT
>TRBV27|many|TRBJ1-5|TRBD1
CASSIQGEGQPQHF
TGTGCCAGCAGTATTCAGGGGGAAGGACAGCCCCAGCATTTT
>TRBV6-2/TRBV6-3|many|TRBJ2-1|NA
CASSYVQVYNEQFF
TGTGCCAGCAGTTACGTACAGGTCTACAATGAGCAGTTCTTC
>TRBV27|NA|TRBJ2-3|NA
CASSLVATDTQYF
TGTGCCAGCAGTTTAGTTGCGACAGATACGCAGTATTTT
>TRBV5-6|few|TRBJ2-7|NA
CASSLDTPAEQYF
TGTGCCAGCAGTTTGGATACCCCGGCGGAGCAGTACTTC
>TRBV11-3|many|TRBJ2-1|NA
CASSLARSNEQFF
TGTGCCAGCAGCTTAGCCAGATCCAATGAGCAGTTCTTC
>TRBV6-1|few|TRBJ2-1|TRBD2
CASSVYGRATSDEQFF
TGTGCCAGCAGTGTGTACGGGAGGGCAACGAGCGATGAGCAGTTCTTC
>TRBV5-1|many|TRBJ2-7|TRBD2
CASSWFAGLAGASSYEQYF
TGCGCCAGCAGCTGGTTTGCGGGGCTAGCGGGAGCTTCTTCCTACGAGCAGTACTTC
>TRBV20-1|many|TRBJ2-7|NA
CSARDRDGTRYF
TGCAGTGCTAGAGACCGGGACGGAACACGGTACTTC
>TRBV6-6|many|TRBJ2-1|NA
CASSPRGSAMDEQFF
TGTGCCAGCAGCCCCAGGGGTAGCGCCATGGATGAGCAGTTCTTC
>TRBV2|once|TRBJ2-5|TRBD1
CARQWWDRGRPETQYF
TGTGCCAGACAATGGTGGGACAGGGGGCGTCCAGAGACCCAGTACTTC
>TRBV12-3/TRBV12-4|many|TRBJ2-7|NA
CASSSSAYEQYF
TGTGCCAGCAGTTCATCAGCCTACGAGCAGTACTTC
>TRBV6-2/TRBV6-3|many|TRBJ1-5|NA
CASSYEGNQPQHF
TGTGCCAGCAGTTATGAGGGGAATCAGCCCCAGCATTTT
>TRBV7-9|NA|TRBJ2-7|NA
CASSLVGGAGNEQYF
TGTGCCAGCAGCTTAGTAGGCGGTGCGGGTAACGAGCAGTACTTC
>TRBV20-1|NA|TRBJ2-5|TRBD1
CSARGQLGETQYF
TGCAGTGCTAGGGGACAGCTCGGCGAGACCCAGTACTTC
>TRBV5-5|many|TRBJ2-3|TRBD2
CASSWAAGGPINTQYF
TGTGCCAGCAGCTGGGCGGCGGGAGGGCCGATAAATACGCAGTATTTT
>TRBV6-6|many|TRBJ2-3|NA
CATTRVGSTDTQYF
TGTGCCACCACCAGGGTTGGTAGCACAGATACGCAGTATTTT
>TRBV28|NA|TRBJ1-1|NA
CASNPDSNTEAFF
TGTGCCAGCAATCCGGACAGTAACACTGAAGCTTTCTTT
>TRBV7-2|many|TRBJ2-3|NA
CASSRLLPGDTQYF
TGTGCCAGCAGCCGTTTGCTACCGGGAGATACGCAGTATTTT
>TRBV24-1|few|TRBJ2-2|TRBD1
CATSDQDRVTGELFF
TGTGCCACCAGTGATCAAGACAGGGTCACCGGGGAGCTGTTTTTT
>TRBV12-3/TRBV12-4|many|TRBJ2-3|NA
CASSLGGPDTQYF
TGTGCCAGCAGTTTGGGTGGGCCAGATACGCAGTATTTT
>TRBV11-3|many|TRBJ2-1|NA
CASSFWQLDEQFF
TGTGCCAGCAGCTTTTGGCAGCTTGATGAGCAGTTCTTC
>TRBV7-2|few|TRBJ2-5|NA
CASSLIRDQETQYF
TGTGCCAGCAGCCTAATCAGGGACCAAGAGACCCAGTACTTC
>TRBV29-1|NA|TRBJ2-7|NA
CSVVLDISYEQYF
TGCAGCGTTGTCTTGGACATCTCCTACGAGCAGTACTTC
>TRBV4-3|many|TRBJ2-6|TRBD2
CASSQAPTSTGTGANVLTF
TGCGCCAGCAGCCAAGCCCCGACTAGCACCGGAACTGGGGCCAACGTCCTGACTTTC
>TRBV19|NA|TRBJ1-5|TRBD1
CATNRQGSNQPQHF
TGTGCCACTAACCGACAGGGTAGCAATCAGCCCCAGCATTTT
>TRBV7-6|NA|TRBJ2-4|NA
CASSLVRDRDIQYF
TGTGCCAGCAGCTTAGTTCGTGACAGAGATATTCAGTACTTC
>TRBV19|many|TRBJ2-7|NA
CASSPGQNYEQYF
TGTGCCAGTAGTCCCGGACAGAACTACGAGCAGTACTTC
>TRBV9|many|TRBJ2-5|NA
CASSVGAVVEETQYF
TGTGCCAGCAGCGTAGGGGCGGTTGTGGAAGAGACCCAGTACTTC
>TRBV20-1|many|TRBJ2-7|NA
CSAEGHSLSYEQYF
TGCAGTGCCGAAGGCCACAGCCTCTCCTACGAGCAGTACTTC
>TRBV6-1|few|TRBJ2-5|NA
CASSEALGSQETQYF
TGTGCCAGCAGTGAAGCGCTGGGCAGCCAAGAGACCCAGTACTTC
>TRBV12-3/TRBV12-4|NA|TRBJ1-1|NA
CASSLLEGTEAFF
TGTGCCAGCAGTCTTCTGGAGGGAACTGAAGCTTTCTTT
>TRBV9|many|TRBJ2-7|NA
CASSDGPGPGGYEQYF
TGTGCCAGCAGCGATGGCCCGGGCCCAGGCGGCTACGAGCAGTACTTC
>TRBV18|many|TRBJ2-7|TRBD1
CASSPRDRHYYEQYF
TGTGCCAGCTCCCCGCGGGACAGGCACTACTACGAGCAGTACTTC
>TRBV28|NA|TRBJ2-5|NA
CASSPFSPRVETQYF
TGTGCCAGCAGTCCTTTTAGCCCCCGAGTAGAGACCCAGTACTTC
>TRBV7-6|NA|TRBJ2-1|NA
CASSVWRSNEQFF
TGTGCCAGCAGCGTCTGGCGGTCCAATGAGCAGTTCTTC
>TRBV4-2|few|TRBJ1-1|TRBD1
CASSQVGQVNTEAFF
TGTGCCAGCAGCCAAGTTGGACAGGTGAACACTGAAGCTTTCTTT
>TRBV14|NA|TRBJ1-2|NA
CASSPTAVGYTF
TGTGCCAGCAGCCCTACCGCAGTTGGCTACACCTTC
>TRBV19|many|TRBJ1-2|TRBD1
CASSPTGQDLYGYTF
TGTGCCAGTAGTCCCACGGGACAGGACCTCTATGGCTACACCTTC
>TRBV7-2|many|TRBJ1-1|NA
CASSPGSFEAFF
TGTGCCAGCAGCCCCGGGAGCTTTGAAGCTTTCTTT
>TRBV29-1|NA|TRBJ1-1|NA
CSVVGNWNTEAFF
TGCAGCGTTGTTGGCAATTGGAACACTGAAGCTTTCTTT
>TRBV20-1|many|TRBJ1-5|TRBD1
CSASYRDRVGNQPQHF
TGCAGTGCTAGTTACCGGGACAGGGTCGGCAATCAGCCCCAGCATTTT
>TRBV6-6|NA|TRBJ1-6|NA
CASSFKRESSYNSPLHF
TGTGCCAGCAGTTTCAAGAGAGAAAGCTCCTATAATTCACCCCTCCACTTT
>TRBV7-9|NA|TRBJ2-7|NA
CASSLDRTVYEQYF
TGTGCCAGCAGCTTAGATCGGACAGTTTACGAGCAGTACTTC
>TRBV10-1|many|TRBJ2-7|TRBD1
CASSLGQGNEQYF
TGCGCCAGCAGCCTCGGACAGGGCAACGAGCAGTACTTC
>TRBV25-1|many|TRBJ2-3|NA
CASSEGRSGGQYF
TGTGCCAGCAGCGAAGGACGTTCCGGGGGGCAGTATTTT
>TRBV9|many|TRBJ2-1|NA
CASSVERGANEQFF
TGTGCCAGCAGCGTAGAGAGGGGGGCCAATGAGCAGTTCTTC
>TRBV9|many|TRBJ2-1|NA
CASSRGSYNEQFF
TGTGCCAGCAGCAGAGGGTCCTACAATGAGCAGTTCTTC
>TRBV7-9|NA|TRBJ2-2|NA
CASSLVGDPNTGELFF
TGTGCCAGCAGCTTAGTAGGAGACCCGAACACCGGGGAGCTGTTTTTT
>TRBV2|many|TRBJ2-7|NA
CAAAGSSSYEQYF
TGTGCCGCCGCGGGGTCAAGCTCCTACGAGCAGTACTTC
>TRBV19|many|TRBJ2-5|TRBD2
CASRSGIQETQYF
TGTGCCAGCCGTAGCGGGATCCAAGAGACCCAGTACTTC